This T cell receptor beta chain was recovered during a study of cytomegalovirus exposure and HLA in healthy donors. Points from the study as a whole: An analysis done earlier found most TCR beta V segments productive about 90% or about 30% of the time.

On this clone itself: No antigen is known for it.

CDR3 length equals 17 residues. V lost 6 bases and J lost 4; bases outside the gene matches: 16. In germline, CDR1 is SNHLY, CDR2 FYNNEI. Healthy bone marrow donors made up the donors. Nominally healthy donors provided the samples, though records likely missed some immune exposures. PCR primers comprised 60 Vbeta and 13 Jbeta primers. TCRdb's table, derived via immunoSEQ multiplex PCR, lists solely in-frame clones and lacks some. The table shows approximately 180,000 clones, with about three quarters occurring only once. This TCR was sampled from a man aged 40-50 years in good health and CMV-seropositive. J is TRBJ1-2 and V is TRBV2, with TRBD1 matching over 8 bases. The sample comprised PBMCs. CDR3 in amino acids: CASSAGTGPRGIYGYTF. The DNA of the CDR3 is TGTGCCAGCAGCGCCGGGACAGGCCCCCGGGGTATCTATGGCTACACCTTC.